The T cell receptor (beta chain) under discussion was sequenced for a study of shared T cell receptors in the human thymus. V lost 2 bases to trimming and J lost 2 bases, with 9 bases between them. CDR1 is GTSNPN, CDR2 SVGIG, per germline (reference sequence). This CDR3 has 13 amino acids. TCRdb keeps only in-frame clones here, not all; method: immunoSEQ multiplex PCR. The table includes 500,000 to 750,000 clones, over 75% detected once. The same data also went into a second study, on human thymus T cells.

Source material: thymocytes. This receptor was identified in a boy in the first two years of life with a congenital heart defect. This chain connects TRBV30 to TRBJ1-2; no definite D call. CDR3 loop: CAWSLKRNYGYTF. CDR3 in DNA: TGTGCCTGGAGTCTTAAGAGGAACTATGGCTACACCTTC.